Below, 18 T cell receptor beta chains from the same sample are listed, as sequenced in a study of beta chain features in type 1 diabetes. Isolated RNA was reverse transcribed in full, so expressed TCRB transcripts were sequenced. TCRdb's table, derived via immunoSEQ multiplex PCR, lists solely in-frame clones and lacks some. In the table there are roughly 380,000 clones, about 18% of which are singletons. Sample: naive CD4+ T cells from blood. These receptors originate from a woman under 30 in good health.

This clone was seen a handful of times. The gene calls are TRBV5-6 and TRBJ2-3, with TRBD2 matching over 7 bases. V shed 1 base, J shed 3 bases, and the junction held 2 bases outside the gene matches. Germline CDR1 SGHDT, CDR2 YYEEEE. CDR3 length: 14 amino acids. As DNA, the CDR3 is TGTGCCAGCAGCTTGACTAGCGTGACAGATACGCAGTATTTT. It translates to CASSLTSVTDTQYF.

The chain recombines TRBV30 with TRBJ2-3; D call uncertain. The CDR3 spans 14 residues. With 0 bases removed from V and 0 bases from J, the gap between germline ends came to 7 bases. The germline gives CDR1 GTSNPN, CDR2 SVGIG (reference sequence). This CDR3 reads CAWSVLVSTDTQYF. CDR3 bases: TGTGCCTGGAGTGTACTGGTTAGCACAGATACGCAGTATTTT.

This clone was seen only a few times. The chain combines TRBV5-6 with TRBJ2-5; TRBD2 aligns across 13 bases. In germline, CDR1 is SGHDT, CDR2 YYEEEE. This CDR3 contains 15 residues. J gave up 4 bases and V 2 bases, and 2 bases lay outside the gene matches. CDR3 sequence: CASSLRLAGGETQYF. The CDR3 nucleotides read TGTGCCAGCAGCTTAAGACTAGCGGGGGGAGAGACCCAGTACTTC.

This clone was detected only a few times. The chain couples TRBV7-2 to TRBJ2-3, with TRBD2 as a possible D gene (5 bases). The CDR3 consists of 12 residues. Germline loops: CDR1 SGHTA, CDR2 FQGNSA. V shed 5 bases and J shed 3 bases, with 6 bases lying between them. CDR3 DNA: TGTGCCAGCAGCCGGGGTACAGATACGCAGTATTTT. The encoded protein is CASSRGTDTQYF.

This clone has a handful of counts. The chain carries TRBV27 and TRBJ2-7; TRBD1 matches 10 bases. The CDR3 totals 14 residues. Germline loops: CDR1 MNHEY, CDR2 SMNVEV (reference sequence). Losses at the gene ends were 4 bases for V and 3 bases for J; bases not matched to a gene: 3. The CDR3 DNA reads as TGTGCCAGCAGTTCTCGGACAGGGGGCTACGAGCAGTACTTC. Its protein is CASSSRTGGYEQYF.

This sequence joins TRBV4-1 and TRBJ1-1, with D possibly being TRBD1 (6 bases). V lost 6 bases and J 3 bases, leaving 14 bases between the germline ends. This CDR3 has 14 amino acids. Germline V gives CDR1 MGHRA, CDR2 YSYEKL. The CDR3 nucleotides are TGCGCCAGCAGTCTCCAGGGGCTGGACACTGAAGCTTTCTTT. Amino acids: CASSLQGLDTEAFF.

The gene calls are TRBV7-9 and TRBJ1-2; D perhaps matches TRBD1 (5 bases). This CDR3 comprises 15 residues. Looked up from germline, CDR1 is SEHNR and CDR2 is FQNEAQ (reference sequence). Trimming left V 4 bases short and J 6 bases short, with 18 bases between. The CDR3 reads CASSSSNIGRDGYTF. The CDR3 bases are TGTGCCAGCAGCTCCTCGAACATCGGCAGGGATGGCTACACCTTC.

The chain carries TRBV7-9 and TRBJ2-1, with D maybe TRBD2 (5 bases). The CDR3 has 13 residues. The V end lost 3 bases, the J end lost 7 bases, and 10 bases lay between the germline ends. CDR1 and CDR2 (germline): SEHNR, FQNEAQ (reference sequence). The CDR3 is CASSFIRGNEQFF. The CDR3 DNA reads TGTGCCAGCAGCTTTATTAGAGGGAATGAGCAGTTCTTC.

The chain has TRBV5-1 and TRBJ2-5; possibly TRBD2 for D (6 bases). CDR3 size: 14 residues. V was trimmed by 4 bases and J by 3 bases, leaving 13 bases between them. In germline, CDR1 is SGHRS, CDR2 YFSETQ. The CDR3 spells CASSHTGGKETQYF. DNA for the CDR3: TGCGCCAGCAGCCACACCGGGGGAAAAGAGACCCAGTACTTC.

V gene TRBV4-1 combines with J gene TRBJ1-2; 9 bases are a match to TRBD1. The J segment lost 6 bases and the V segment lost 1 base, leaving 9 bases of the junction unmatched. The CDR3 runs to 16 residues. Germline V CDR1 and CDR2: MGHRA, YSYEKL. For the CDR3, the DNA is TGCGCCAGCAGCCAAGTTCCGGGACAGGGAAAAGATGGCTACACCTTC. Translation gives CASSQVPGQGKDGYTF.

The table lists this clone with a few counts. This chain joins TRBV5-6 and TRBJ2-5; 8 bases are a match to TRBD1. Germline CDR1 is SGHDT and CDR2 is YYEEEE. The CDR3 has 15 residues. Losses at the gene ends were 4 bases for V and 5 bases for J; bases not matched to a gene: 10. The CDR3: CASSPYAGGSETQYF. CDR3 nucleotide sequence: TGTGCCAGCAGCCCCTACGCAGGGGGCTCGGAGACCCAGTACTTC. Using reference TRBV5-6 and TRBJ2-5 for the parts outside the CDR3, the full variable domain is DAGVTQSPTHLIKTRGQQVTLRCSPKSGHDTVSWYQQALGQGPQFIFQYYEEEERQRGNFPDRFSGHQFPNYSSELNVNALLLGDSALYLCASSPYAGGSETQYFGPGTRLLVL.

This clone appeared a single time. The rearrangement uses TRBV10-3 and TRBJ2-7, with TRBD2 matching over 9 bases. CDR1 and CDR2 from the germline V gene are ENHRY and SYGVKD. This CDR3 comprises 16 residues. Unmatched junction bases numbered 10, after V lost 6 bases and J lost 1 base. This CDR3 reads CAISEDGSGRSYEQYF. In DNA form, the CDR3 reads TGTGCCATCAGCGAAGATGGTAGCGGGAGATCCTACGAGCAGTACTTC.

This clone was found a few times. The chain is built from TRBV14 and TRBJ2-2, with D unresolved. Germline CDR1 is SGHDN and CDR2 is FVKESK. Trimming pared 6 bases from V and 0 bases from J, leaving 5 bases between. This CDR3 has 13 amino acids. The CDR3 region has the DNA TGTGCCAGCAGGGCCTCGAACACCGGGGAGCTGTTTTTT. It translates to CASRASNTGELFF.

To note about this clone: A read error may account for a junction end that differs from germline. The genes are TRBV7-7 and TRBJ2-3; 8 nucleotides match TRBD1. Germline lookup yields CDR1 SSHAT and CDR2 FNYEAQ (reference sequence). This CDR3 region has 13 residues. CDR3 residues: CASSSDRDDTQYF. CDR3 coding DNA: TGTGCTAGCAGCTCGGACAGGGATGATACGCAGTATTTT.

This clone was picked up a small number of times. The chain employs TRBV2 and TRBJ1-4, with no clear D. V gave up 8 bases and J gave up 7 bases, with 8 bases separating them. The CDR3 is 11 amino acids. Germline assignment: CDR1 SNHLY and CDR2 FYNNEI. The CDR3 protein is CASLRSEKLFF. CDR3 nucleotide sequence: TGTGCCAGCTTGCGAAGTGAAAAACTGTTTTTT. The variable domain in full, completed from reference TRBV2 and TRBJ1-4, reads EPEVTQTPSHQVTQMGQEVILRCVPISNHLYFYWYRQILGQKVEFLVSFYNNEISEKSEIFDDQFSVERPDGSNFTLKIRSTKLEDSAMYFCASLRSEKLFFGSGTQLSVL.

The chain employs TRBV5-6 and TRBJ1-1; D possibly corresponds to TRBD1 (5 bases). Trimming left V 4 bases short and J 3 bases short, with 13 bases between. The CDR3 totals 14 residues. CDR1 and CDR2 (germline): SGHDT, YYEEEE. CDR3 protein: CASSGQWWDTEAFF. The CDR3, as DNA: TGTGCCAGCAGCGGACAATGGTGGGACACTGAAGCTTTCTTT.

This clone was counted between two and nine times. J is TRBJ2-5 and V is TRBV10-1; 8 nucleotides align to TRBD2. V lost 2 bases, J lost 4 bases, and 15 bases stayed unmatched. Germline V CDR1 and CDR2: WNHNN, SYGVQD (reference sequence). This CDR3 spans 18 amino acids. The CDR3 DNA reads TGCGCCAGCAGTGAGGAGAGAACCGGGACTAGTCGGGGAGAGACCCAGTACTTC. Its translation: CASSEERTGTSRGETQYF.

As regards this clone: At one end, the junction sequence differs from germline, possibly due to a read error. This chain uses TRBV7-3 with TRBJ2-7, with D possibly TRBD1 on 5 matching bases. Germline V gene lookup returns CDR1 SGHTA and CDR2 FQGTGA. This CDR3 is built from 13 residues. CDR3 coding DNA: TGTGCCAGCAGCCCAGGGCCCTCCGACGAGCAGTACTTC. It translates to CASSPGPSDEQYF. The entire variable domain, with the rest obtained from reference TRBV7-3 and TRBJ2-7, is as follows: GAGVSQTPSNKVTEKGKYVELRCDPISGHTALYWYRQSLGQGPEFLIYFQGTGAADDSGLPNDRFFAVRPEGSVSTLKIQRTERGDSAVYLCASSPGPSDEQYFGPGTRLTVT.